The present entry profiles one TCR beta chain with its context. As yet, its antigen is unknown. Trimming took off 2 bases at V and 0 bases at J, with 9 bases between the two ends. The CDR3 is 15 amino acids. Germline V lookup: CDR1 MNHEY, CDR2 SVGAGI. With a J-beta primer mix and a sample-barcoded 5' primer, a second PCR ran about 7 to 12 cycles. One entry per CDR3 protein, called by TCRdb with MiXCR from the 5' RACE reads. Of about 1,000,000 distinct CDR3 sequences in the sample, under 45% are singletons; the top ten hold 15% to 20%. This specimen belongs to a study of blood T cells in healthy people across ages. At the level of the study: Researchers report that template switching captured about one barcoded beta molecule per two T cells.

Regarding the study as a whole: A roughly linear fall in TCR beta diversity per million T cells was seen with increasing age.

The source of this sequence is a woman aged 55-75 years in good health. The gene calls are TRBV6-5 and TRBJ2-3, with no clear D. What was sequenced was blood. CDR3 bases: TGTGCCAGCAGTTACGGTTTGACTAGCACAGATACGCAGTATTTT. This gives the protein CASSYGLTSTDTQYF.